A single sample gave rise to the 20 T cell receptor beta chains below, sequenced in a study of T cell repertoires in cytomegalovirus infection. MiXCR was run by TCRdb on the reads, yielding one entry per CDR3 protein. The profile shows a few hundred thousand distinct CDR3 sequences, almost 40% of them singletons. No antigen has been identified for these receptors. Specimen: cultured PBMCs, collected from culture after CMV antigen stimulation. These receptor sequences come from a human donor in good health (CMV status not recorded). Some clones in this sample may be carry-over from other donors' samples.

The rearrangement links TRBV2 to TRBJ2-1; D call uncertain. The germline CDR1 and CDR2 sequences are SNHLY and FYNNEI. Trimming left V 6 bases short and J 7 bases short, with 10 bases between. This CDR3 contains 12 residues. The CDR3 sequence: CASSPRWNEQFF. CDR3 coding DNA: TGTGCCAGCAGCCCCAGGTGGAATGAGCAGTTCTTC.

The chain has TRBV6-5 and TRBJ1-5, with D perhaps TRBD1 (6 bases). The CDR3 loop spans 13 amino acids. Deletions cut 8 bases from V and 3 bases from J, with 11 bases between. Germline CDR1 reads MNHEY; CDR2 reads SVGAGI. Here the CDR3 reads CASRRDNNQPQHF. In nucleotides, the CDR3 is TGTGCCAGCCGCAGGGACAACAATCAGCCCCAGCATTTT.

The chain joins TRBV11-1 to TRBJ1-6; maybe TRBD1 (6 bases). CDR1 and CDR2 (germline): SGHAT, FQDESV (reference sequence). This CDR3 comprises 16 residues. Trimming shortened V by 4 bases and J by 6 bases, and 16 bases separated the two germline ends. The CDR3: CASSWSAGEGNSPLHF. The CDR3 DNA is TGTGCCAGCAGCTGGAGTGCAGGGGAGGGTAATTCACCCCTCCACTTT.

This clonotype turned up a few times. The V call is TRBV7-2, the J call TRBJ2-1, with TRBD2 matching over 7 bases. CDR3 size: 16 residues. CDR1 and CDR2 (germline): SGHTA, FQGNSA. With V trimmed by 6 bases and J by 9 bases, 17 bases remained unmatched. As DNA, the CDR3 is TGTGCCAGCAGTTCAGAACAGCGGGGACGCCGAGGTGAGCAGTTCTTC. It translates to CASSSEQRGRRGEQFF.

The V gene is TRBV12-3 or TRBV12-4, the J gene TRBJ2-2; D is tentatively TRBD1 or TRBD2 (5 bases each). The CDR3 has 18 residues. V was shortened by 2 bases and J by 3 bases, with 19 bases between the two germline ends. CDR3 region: CASSLPSRVYGDTGELFF. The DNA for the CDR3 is TGTGCCAGCAGTTTACCTAGCAGGGTTTACGGGGACACCGGGGAGCTGTTTTTT.

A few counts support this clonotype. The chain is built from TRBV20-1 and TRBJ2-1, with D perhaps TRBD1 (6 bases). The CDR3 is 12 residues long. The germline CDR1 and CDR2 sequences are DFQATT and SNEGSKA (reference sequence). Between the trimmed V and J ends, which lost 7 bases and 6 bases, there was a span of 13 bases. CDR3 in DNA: TGCAGTGGAGGGGGATTTCGCAATGAGCAGTTCTTC. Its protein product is CSGGGFRNEQFF.

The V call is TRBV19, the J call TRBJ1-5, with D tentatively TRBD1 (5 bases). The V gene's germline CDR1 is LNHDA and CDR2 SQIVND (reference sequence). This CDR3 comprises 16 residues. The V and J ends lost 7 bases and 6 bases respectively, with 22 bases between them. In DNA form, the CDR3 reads TGTGCCAGTACCCCCCTCGGGCGGGGGAGGTCTCAGCCCCAGCATTTT. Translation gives CASTPLGRGRSQPQHF.

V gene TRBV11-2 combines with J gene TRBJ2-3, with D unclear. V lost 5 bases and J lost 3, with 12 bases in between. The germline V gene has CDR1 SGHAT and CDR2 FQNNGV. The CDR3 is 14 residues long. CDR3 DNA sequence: TGTGCCAGCAGCCGTCCGGCAGCGACAGATACGCAGTATTTT. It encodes CASSRPAATDTQYF. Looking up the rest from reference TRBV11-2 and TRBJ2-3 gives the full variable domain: EAGVAQSPRYKIIEKRQSVAFWCNPISGHATLYWYQQILGQGPKLLIQFQNNGVVDDSQLPKDRFSAERLKGVDSTLKIQPAKLEDSAVYLCASSRPAATDTQYFGPGTRLTVL.

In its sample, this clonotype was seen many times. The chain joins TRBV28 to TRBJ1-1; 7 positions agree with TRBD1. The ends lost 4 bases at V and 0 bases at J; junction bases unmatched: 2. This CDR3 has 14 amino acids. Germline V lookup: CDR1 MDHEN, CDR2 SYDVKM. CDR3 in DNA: TGTGCCAGCAGTTCGACAGGGATGAACACTGAAGCTTTCTTT. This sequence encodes CASSSTGMNTEAFF. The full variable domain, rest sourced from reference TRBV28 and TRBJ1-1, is DVKVTQSSRYLVKRTGEKVFLECVQDMDHENMFWYRQDPGLGLRLIYFSYDVKMKEKGDIPEGYSVSREKKERFSLILESASTNQTSMYLCASSSTGMNTEAFFGQGTRLTVV.

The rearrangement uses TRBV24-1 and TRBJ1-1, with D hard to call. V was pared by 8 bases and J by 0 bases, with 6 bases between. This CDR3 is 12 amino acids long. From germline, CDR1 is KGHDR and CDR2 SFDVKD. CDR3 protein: CATMAMNTEAFF. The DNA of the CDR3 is TGTGCCACCATGGCCATGAACACTGAAGCTTTCTTT.

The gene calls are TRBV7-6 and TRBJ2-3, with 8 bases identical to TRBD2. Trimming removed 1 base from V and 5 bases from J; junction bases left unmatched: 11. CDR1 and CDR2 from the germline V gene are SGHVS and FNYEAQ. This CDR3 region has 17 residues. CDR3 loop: CASSLVAGYLLGDTQYF. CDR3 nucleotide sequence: TGTGCCAGCAGCTTAGTAGCGGGATACCTGCTGGGAGATACGCAGTATTTT.

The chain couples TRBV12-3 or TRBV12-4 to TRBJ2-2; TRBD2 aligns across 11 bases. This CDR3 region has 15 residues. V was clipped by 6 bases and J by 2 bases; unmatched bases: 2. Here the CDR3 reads CASSTSGSNTGELFF. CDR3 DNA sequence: TGTGCCAGCAGCACTAGCGGGAGCAACACCGGGGAGCTGTTTTTT.

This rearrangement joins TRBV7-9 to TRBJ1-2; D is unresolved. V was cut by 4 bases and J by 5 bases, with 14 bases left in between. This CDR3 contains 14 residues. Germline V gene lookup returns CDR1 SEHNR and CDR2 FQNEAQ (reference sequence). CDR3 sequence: CASSSQREEYGYTF. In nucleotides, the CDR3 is TGTGCCAGCAGCTCCCAAAGGGAGGAGTATGGCTACACCTTC.

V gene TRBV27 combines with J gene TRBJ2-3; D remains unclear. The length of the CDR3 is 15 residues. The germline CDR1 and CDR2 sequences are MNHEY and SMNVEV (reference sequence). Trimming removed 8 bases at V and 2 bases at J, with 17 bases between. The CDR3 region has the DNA TGTGCCAGCCGGACGTTGGCGAGATACACAGATACGCAGTATTTT. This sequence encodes CASRTLARYTDTQYF.

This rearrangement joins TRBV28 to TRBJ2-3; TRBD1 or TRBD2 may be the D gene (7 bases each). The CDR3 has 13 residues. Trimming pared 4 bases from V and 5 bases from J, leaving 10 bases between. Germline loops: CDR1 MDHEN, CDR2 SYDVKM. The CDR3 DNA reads TGTGCCAGCAGTTCCAGGGGGGGAGATACGCAGTATTTT. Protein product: CASSSRGGDTQYF.

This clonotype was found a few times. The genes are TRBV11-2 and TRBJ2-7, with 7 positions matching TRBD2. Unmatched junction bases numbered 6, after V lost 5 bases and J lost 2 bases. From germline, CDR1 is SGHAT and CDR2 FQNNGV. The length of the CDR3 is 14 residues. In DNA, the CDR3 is TGTGCCAGCAGCCTCGGGCGGGAGCCCTACGAGCAGTACTTC. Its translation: CASSLGREPYEQYF.

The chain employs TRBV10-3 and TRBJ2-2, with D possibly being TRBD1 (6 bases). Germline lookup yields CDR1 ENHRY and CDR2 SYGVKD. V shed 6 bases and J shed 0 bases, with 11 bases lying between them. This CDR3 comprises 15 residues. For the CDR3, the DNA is TGTGCCATCAGAGCTACAGGGACGAACACCGGGGAGCTGTTTTTT. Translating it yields CAIRATGTNTGELFF.

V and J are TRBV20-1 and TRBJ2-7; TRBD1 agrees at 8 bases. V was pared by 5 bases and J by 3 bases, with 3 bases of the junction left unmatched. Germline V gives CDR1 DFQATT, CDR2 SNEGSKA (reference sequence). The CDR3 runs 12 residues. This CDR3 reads CSASGQVYEQYF. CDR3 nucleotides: TGCAGTGCTTCGGGACAGGTCTACGAGCAGTACTTC.

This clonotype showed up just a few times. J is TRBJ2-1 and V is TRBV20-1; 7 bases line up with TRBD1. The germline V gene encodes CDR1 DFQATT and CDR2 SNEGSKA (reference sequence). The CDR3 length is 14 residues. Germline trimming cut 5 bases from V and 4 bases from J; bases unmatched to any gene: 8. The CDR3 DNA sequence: TGCAGTGCTTCCGCCGGGACAGCTTACAATGAGCAGTTCTTC. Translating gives CSASAGTAYNEQFF.

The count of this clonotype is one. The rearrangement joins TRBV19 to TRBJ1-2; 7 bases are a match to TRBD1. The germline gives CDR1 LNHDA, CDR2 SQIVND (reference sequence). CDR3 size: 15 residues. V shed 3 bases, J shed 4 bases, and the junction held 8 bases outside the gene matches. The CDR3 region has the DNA TGTGCCAGTAGTATTTCCGCGACAGGGTCCTATGGCTACACCTTC. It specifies CASSISATGSYGYTF.